This TCR beta chain is from a study of shared T cell receptors in the human thymus. Repertoires were generated with immunoSEQ multiplex PCR, while TCRdb's copy carries only in-frame clones and drops some. The sample holds hundreds of thousands of clones, around 87% seen once. Germline CDR1 reads SGHDT; CDR2 reads YYEEEE. V lost 0 bases to trimming and J lost 5 bases; unmatched junction nucleotides: 4. The CDR3 has 15 amino acids. These data were also reused for a study on human thymus T cells.

Sequenced input: thymocytes. The receptor was derived from a boy younger than two with a congenital heart defect. The V gene is TRBV5-6, the J gene TRBJ2-1; 8 bases fit TRBD2. CDR3 bases: TGTGCCAGCAGCTTGGGACTAGCGCACCACAATGAGCAGTTCTTC. Encoded protein: CASSLGLAHHNEQFF.